The rows below give T cell receptor beta chains drawn from one sample of a study of response to subunit inactivated influenza vaccine. MiXCR, run by TCRdb on the RT-PCR reads, gives a single entry per CDR3 protein. The table records approximately 500,000 distinct CDR3 sequences, 20% to 25% of them present only once. The same sample was also studied in work on T cells expressing NK-cell markers.

Sequencing was performed on CD4+ T cells sorted from PBMCs, taken about 12 days after vaccination. The origin of the receptors is a man between 50 and 59 years old who received an inactivated influenza vaccine. The CDR3 runs from the conserved cysteine through the conserved F or W. A D gene is named only where the DNA matches it firmly. Expanded clones are given a class, and other clones once, few, many or no size at all.

abundance	j_gene	d_gene	v_gene	CDR3nt	CDR3aa
.	TRBJ2-7	.	TRBV28	TGTGCCAGCAGTTCCGGGTCCTTTTACGAGCAGTACTTC	CASSSGSFYEQYF
few	TRBJ2-1	.	TRBV20-1	TGCAGTGCTCCACCTCAGGGGGGGTACAATGAGCAGTTCTTC	CSAPPQGGYNEQFF
few	TRBJ2-7	.	TRBV7-2	TGTGCCAGCAGCTTAAGGGGGGCCAACGAGCAGTACTTC	CASSLRGANEQYF
.	TRBJ1-5	.	TRBV20-1	TGCAGTGCTGGGGAAGCGGGACATTTTAGCAATCAGCCCCAGCATTTT	CSAGEAGHFSNQPQHF
.	TRBJ1-3	.	TRBV15	TGTGCCACCAGCAGAGAATGGGCGTCTGGAAACACCATATATTTT	CATSREWASGNTIYF
.	TRBJ2-2	TRBD1	TRBV11-2	TGTGCCAGCAGCCCCAGGGGGACGAACACCGGGGAGCTGTTTTTT	CASSPRGTNTGELFF
.	TRBJ2-1	TRBD2	TRBV28	TGTGCCAGCAGTCGTAGCGGGAGGTACAATGAGCAGTTCTTC	CASSRSGRYNEQFF
.	TRBJ2-7	TRBD2	TRBV7-2	TGTGCCAGCAGCTTACGGGAGGGCCACTACGAGCAGTACTTC	CASSLREGHYEQYF
few	TRBJ1-5	.	TRBV29-1	TGCAGCGTAGGAACAGGGACGGGCAATCAGCCCCAGCATTTT	CSVGTGTGNQPQHF
few	TRBJ2-1	TRBD2	TRBV2	TGTGCCAGCAGAGGGACTAGCGGGCTATGGGGGGGAGACAATGAGCAGTTCTTC	CASRGTSGLWGGDNEQFF
few	TRBJ2-3	TRBD2	TRBV12-3/TRBV12-4	TGTGCCAGCAGTTTAGGGAATAGCGGGAGTGCAGATACGCAGTATTTT	CASSLGNSGSADTQYF
many	TRBJ2-5	.	TRBV4-3	TGCGCCAGCAGCCAAGTACAGGGTTTGGGGAAAGAGACCCAGTACTTC	CASSQVQGLGKETQYF
.	TRBJ2-3	TRBD2	TRBV14	TGTGCCAGCAGCCAACTGGGCCGGACTAGCGCAGATACGCAGTATTTT	CASSQLGRTSADTQYF
.	TRBJ2-7	TRBD1	TRBV10-3	TGTGCCATCTCGCGAGGGACAGGAAACTCCTACGAGCAGTACTTC	CAISRGTGNSYEQYF
.	TRBJ2-7	.	TRBV4-3	TGCGCCAGCAGCCAGTGGGGTTTCCACGAGCAGTACTTC	CASSQWGFHEQYF
.	TRBJ2-7	.	TRBV2	TGTGCCAGCAGTAAGACTGCCCCGGGACGGATCAACTACGAGCAGTACTTC	CASSKTAPGRINYEQYF
.	TRBJ2-3	.	TRBV28	TGTGCCGCAGGGGGCAGCGGGGGTAGGGATACGCAGTATTTT	CAAGGSGGRDTQYF
many	TRBJ2-7	.	TRBV30	TGTGCCTGGTCAAAGGGAGGGGGCTCCTACGAGCAGTACTTC	CAWSKGGGSYEQYF
few	TRBJ2-2	.	TRBV7-8	TGTGCCAGCAGCTTAGCGGCTGGAGGGGGGTCCGGGGAGCTGTTTTTT	CASSLAAGGGSGELFF
.	TRBJ2-5	.	TRBV5-6	TGTGCCAGCAGCCGTACCGGACCGTTCCAAGAGACCCAGTACTTC	CASSRTGPFQETQYF
.	TRBJ2-3	.	TRBV6-2/TRBV6-3	TGTGCCAGCAGTTACTCCGGACAGTTCACAGATACGCAGTATTTT	CASSYSGQFTDTQYF
few	TRBJ1-1	.	TRBV20-1	TGCAGTGCTAGAGATAGAGGGGGGGGGACTGAAGCTTTCTTT	CSARDRGGGTEAFF